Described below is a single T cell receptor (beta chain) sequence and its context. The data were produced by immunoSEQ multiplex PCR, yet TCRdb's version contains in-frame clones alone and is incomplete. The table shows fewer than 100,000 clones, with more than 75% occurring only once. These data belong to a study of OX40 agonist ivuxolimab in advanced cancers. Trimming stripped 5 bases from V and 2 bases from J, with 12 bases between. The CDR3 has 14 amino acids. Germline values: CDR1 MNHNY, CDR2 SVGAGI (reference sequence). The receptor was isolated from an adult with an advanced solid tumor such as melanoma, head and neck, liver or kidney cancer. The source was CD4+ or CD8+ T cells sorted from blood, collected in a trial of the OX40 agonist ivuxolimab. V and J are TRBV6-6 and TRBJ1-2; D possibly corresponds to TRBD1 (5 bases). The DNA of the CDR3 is TGTGCCAGCAGTCCCCCCGGGGGAAACTATGGCTACACCTTC. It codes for CASSPPGGNYGYTF.